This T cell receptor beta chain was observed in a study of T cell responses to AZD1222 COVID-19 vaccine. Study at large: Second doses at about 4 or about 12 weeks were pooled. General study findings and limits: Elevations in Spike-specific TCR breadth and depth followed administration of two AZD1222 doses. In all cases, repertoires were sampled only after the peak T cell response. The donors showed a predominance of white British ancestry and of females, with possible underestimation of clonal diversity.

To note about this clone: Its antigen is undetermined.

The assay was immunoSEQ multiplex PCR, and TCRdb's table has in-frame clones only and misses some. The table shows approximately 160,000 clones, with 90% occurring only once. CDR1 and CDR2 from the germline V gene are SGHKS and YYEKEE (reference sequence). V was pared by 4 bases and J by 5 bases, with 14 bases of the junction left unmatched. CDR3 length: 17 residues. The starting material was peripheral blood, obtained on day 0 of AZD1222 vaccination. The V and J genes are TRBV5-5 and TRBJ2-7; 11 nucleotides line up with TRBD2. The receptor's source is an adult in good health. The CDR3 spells CASSLEGSGGAWNEQYF. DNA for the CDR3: TGTGCCAGCAGCCTCGAAGGTAGCGGGGGGGCATGGAACGAGCAGTACTTC. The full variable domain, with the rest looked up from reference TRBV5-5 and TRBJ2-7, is DAGVTQSPTHLIKTRGQQVTLRCSPISGHKSVSWYQQVLGQGPQFIFQYYEKEERGRGNFPDRFSARQFPNYSSELNVNALLLGDSALYLCASSLEGSGGAWNEQYFGPGTRLTVT.